A single TCR beta chain is shown here with its context. No antigen is known for it. The data were taken from a study of shared clonotypes between healthy human individuals. Study at large: Donors had three CD4 naive, three CD4 memory, two CD8 naive and one CD8 memory plate apiece.

The V gene lost 2 bases and the J gene lost 4 bases, with 21 bases spanning the gap. This CDR3 has 18 residues. Germline CDR1 is MGHRA and CDR2 is YSYEKL. The study ran the assay at deep level. In the sorted-subset replicate PCRs, around 220 ng DNA, around 32,000 T cell genomes, was used. Some clones are missing from TCRdb's copy, which holds only in-frame ones; the method was immunoSEQ multiplex PCR. Altogether about 2 million clones are present, approximately 94% being singletons, with the ten largest covering less than 1.5%. Naive CD8 cells comprised CD45RO-negative, CCR7-positively selected cells, excluding terminally differentiated effector memory CD45RA+ cells. Broader study findings: Clonotype sharing among the donors was expected to vary with sequencing depth.

The receptor's source is a man younger than 35 in good health. The chain uses TRBV4-1 and TRBJ1-5; D perhaps matches TRBD1 (5 bases). Input material: naive CD8+ T cells sorted from blood. CDR3 protein: CASSQYLADSAINQPQHF. The CDR3, as DNA: TGCGCCAGCAGCCAATATCTAGCCGACAGCGCAATTAATCAGCCCCAGCATTTT.